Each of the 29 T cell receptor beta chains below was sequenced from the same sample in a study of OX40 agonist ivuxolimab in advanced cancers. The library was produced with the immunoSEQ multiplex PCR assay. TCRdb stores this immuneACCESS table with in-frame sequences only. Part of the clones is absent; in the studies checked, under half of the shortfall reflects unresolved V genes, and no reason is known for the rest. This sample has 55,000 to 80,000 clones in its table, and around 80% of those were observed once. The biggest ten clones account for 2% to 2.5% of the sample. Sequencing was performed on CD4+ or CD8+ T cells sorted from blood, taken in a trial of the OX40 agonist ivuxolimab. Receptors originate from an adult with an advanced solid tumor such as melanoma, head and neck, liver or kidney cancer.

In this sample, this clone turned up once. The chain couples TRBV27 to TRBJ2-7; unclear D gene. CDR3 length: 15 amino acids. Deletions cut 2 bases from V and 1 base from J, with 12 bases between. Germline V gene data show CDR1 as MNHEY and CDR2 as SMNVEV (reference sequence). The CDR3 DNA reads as TGTGCCAGCAGTTTAAGCAGTTCAAGGTCCTACGAGCAGTACTTC. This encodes CASSLSSSRSYEQYF.

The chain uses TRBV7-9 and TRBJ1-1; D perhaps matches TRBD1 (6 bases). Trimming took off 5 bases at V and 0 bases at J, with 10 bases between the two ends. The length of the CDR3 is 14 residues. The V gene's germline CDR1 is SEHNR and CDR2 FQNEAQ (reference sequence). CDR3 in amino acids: CASSPGQLNTEAFF. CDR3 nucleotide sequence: TGTGCCAGCAGCCCAGGACAGTTGAACACTGAAGCTTTCTTT.

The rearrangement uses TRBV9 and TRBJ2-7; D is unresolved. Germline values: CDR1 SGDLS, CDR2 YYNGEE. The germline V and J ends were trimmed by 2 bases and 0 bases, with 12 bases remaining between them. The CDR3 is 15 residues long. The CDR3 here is CASSVAPDSSYEQYF. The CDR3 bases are TGTGCCAGCAGCGTGGCCCCGGATTCCTCCTACGAGCAGTACTTC.

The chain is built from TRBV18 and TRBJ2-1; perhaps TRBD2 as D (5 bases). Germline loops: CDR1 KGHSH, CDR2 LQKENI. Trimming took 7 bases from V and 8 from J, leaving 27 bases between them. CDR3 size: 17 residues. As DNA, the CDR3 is TGTGCCAGCTTCGAAACCCGGGGTCAGCATTTTCTCCATGAGCAGTTCTTC. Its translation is CASFETRGQHFLHEQFF. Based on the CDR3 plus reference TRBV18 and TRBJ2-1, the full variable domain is NAGVMQNPRHLVRRRGQEARLRCSPMKGHSHVYWYRQLPEEGLKFMVYLQKENIIDESGMPKERFSAEFPKEGPSILRIQQVVRGDSAAYFCASFETRGQHFLHEQFFGPGTRLTVL.

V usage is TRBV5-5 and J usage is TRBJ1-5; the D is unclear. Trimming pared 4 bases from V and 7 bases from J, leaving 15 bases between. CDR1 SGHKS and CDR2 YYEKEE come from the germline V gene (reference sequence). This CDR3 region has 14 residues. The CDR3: CASSPATGKQPQHF. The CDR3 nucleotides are TGTGCCAGCAGCCCAGCGACGGGGAAACAGCCCCAGCATTTT.

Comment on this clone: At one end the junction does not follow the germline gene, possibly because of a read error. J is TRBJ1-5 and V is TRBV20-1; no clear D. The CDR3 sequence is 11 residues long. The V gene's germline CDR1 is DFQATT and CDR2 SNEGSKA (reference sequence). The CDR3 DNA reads TGCAGTGCTAGAGGCCCTCAGGCCCAGCATTTT. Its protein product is CSARGPQAQHF.

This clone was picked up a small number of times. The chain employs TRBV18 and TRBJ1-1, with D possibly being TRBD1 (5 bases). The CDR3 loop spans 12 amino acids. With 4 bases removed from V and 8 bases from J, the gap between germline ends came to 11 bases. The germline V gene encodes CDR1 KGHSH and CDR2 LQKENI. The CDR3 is CASSLNRDEAFF. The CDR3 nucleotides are TGTGCCAGCTCACTCAACCGGGACGAAGCTTTCTTT.

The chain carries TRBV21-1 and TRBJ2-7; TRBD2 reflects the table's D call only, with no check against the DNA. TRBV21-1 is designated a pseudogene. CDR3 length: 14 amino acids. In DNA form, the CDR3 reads TGTGCCAGCAGGGGAGGGGGGGTTTTGTACGAGCAGTACTTC. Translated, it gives CASRGGGVLYEQYF.

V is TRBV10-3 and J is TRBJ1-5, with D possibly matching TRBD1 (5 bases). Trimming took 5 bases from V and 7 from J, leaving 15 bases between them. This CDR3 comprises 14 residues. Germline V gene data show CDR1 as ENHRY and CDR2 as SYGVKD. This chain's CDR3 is CAISREGRIQPQHF. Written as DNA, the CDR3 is TGTGCCATCAGTCGGGAGGGGAGGATCCAGCCCCAGCATTTT.

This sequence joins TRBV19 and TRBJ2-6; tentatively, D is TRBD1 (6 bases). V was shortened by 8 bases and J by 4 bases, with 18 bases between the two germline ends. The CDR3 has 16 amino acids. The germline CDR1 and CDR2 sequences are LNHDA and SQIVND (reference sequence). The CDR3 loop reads CASAQGLQGGANVLTF. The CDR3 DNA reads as TGTGCCAGTGCGCAGGGGCTTCAAGGAGGGGCCAACGTCCTGACTTTC.

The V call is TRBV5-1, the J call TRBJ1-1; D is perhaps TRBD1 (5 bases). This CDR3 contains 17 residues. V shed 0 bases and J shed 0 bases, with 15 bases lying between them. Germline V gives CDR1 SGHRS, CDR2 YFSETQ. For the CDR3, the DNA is TGCGCCAGCAGCTTGGCCGGGGACCCCTATATGAACACTGAAGCTTTCTTT. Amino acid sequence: CASSLAGDPYMNTEAFF.

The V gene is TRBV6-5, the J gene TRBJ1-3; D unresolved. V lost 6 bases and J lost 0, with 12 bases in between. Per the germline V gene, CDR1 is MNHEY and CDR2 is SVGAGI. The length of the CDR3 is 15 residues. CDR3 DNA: TGTGCCAGCAGATCCCCCCGGGGCTCTGGAAACACCATATATTTT. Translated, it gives CASRSPRGSGNTIYF.

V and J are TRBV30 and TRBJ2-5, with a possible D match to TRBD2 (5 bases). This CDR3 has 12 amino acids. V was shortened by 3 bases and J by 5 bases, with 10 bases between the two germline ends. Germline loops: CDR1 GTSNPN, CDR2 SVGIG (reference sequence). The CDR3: CAWSPPGETQYF. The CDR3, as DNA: TGTGCCTGGAGCCCGCCGGGGGAGACCCAGTACTTC.

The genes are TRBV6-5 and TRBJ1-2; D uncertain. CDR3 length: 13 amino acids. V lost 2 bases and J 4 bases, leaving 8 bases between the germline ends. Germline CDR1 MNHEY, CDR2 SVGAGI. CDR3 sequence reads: CASSYRPGYGYTF. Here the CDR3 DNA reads TGTGCCAGCAGTTACCGTCCGGGCTATGGCTACACCTTC.

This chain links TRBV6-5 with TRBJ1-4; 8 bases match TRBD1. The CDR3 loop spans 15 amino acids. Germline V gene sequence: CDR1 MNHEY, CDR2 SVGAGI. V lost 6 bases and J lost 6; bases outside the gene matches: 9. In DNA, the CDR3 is TGTGCCAGCAGGGGAGGGACAGGATCAGATGAAAAACTGTTTTTT. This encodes CASRGGTGSDEKLFF.

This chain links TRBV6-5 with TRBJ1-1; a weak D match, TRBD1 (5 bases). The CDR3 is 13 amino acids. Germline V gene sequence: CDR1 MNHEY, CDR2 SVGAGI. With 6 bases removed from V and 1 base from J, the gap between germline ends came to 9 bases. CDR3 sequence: CASRGRPNTEAFF. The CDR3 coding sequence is TGTGCCAGCAGGGGACGGCCGAACACTGAAGCTTTCTTT.

This CDR3 is CASSLRGGQETQYF. In DNA form, the CDR3 reads TGCGCCAGCAGCTTACGCGGGGGGCAAGAGACCCAGTACTTC. J is TRBJ2-5 and V is TRBV5-1, with 8 bases matching TRBD2. CDR1 SGHRS and CDR2 YFSETQ come from the germline V gene. V was pared by 2 bases and J by 2 bases, with 2 bases of the junction left unmatched. This CDR3 region has 14 residues.

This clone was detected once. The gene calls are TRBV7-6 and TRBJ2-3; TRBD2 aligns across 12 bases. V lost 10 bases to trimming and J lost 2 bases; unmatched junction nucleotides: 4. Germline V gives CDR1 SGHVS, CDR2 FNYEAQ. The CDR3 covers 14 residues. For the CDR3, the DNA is TGTGCCACTTCTAGCGGGAGGGCCACAGATACGCAGTATTTT. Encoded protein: CATSSGRATDTQYF.

The CDR3 loop is CASSYGQLYEQYF. The CDR3 bases are TGCGCCAGCAGCTATGGACAGTTGTACGAGCAGTACTTC. The rearrangement uses TRBV5-1 and TRBJ2-7, with D possibly matching TRBD1 (6 bases). Germline V gene data show CDR1 as SGHRS and CDR2 as YFSETQ. V was clipped by 3 bases and J by 4 bases, with 11 bases between them. The length of the CDR3 is 13 residues.

In DNA form, the CDR3 reads TGTGCCAGCAGTTCACGCTCCGGGACAGGGGGCGGCTACACCTTC. Translation: CASSSRSGTGGGYTF. The J gene is TRBJ1-2, the V gene TRBV13; 12 bases agree with TRBD1. Trimming cost V 6 bases and J 8 bases; bases outside gene matches: 10. The CDR3 has 15 residues. The germline V gene has CDR1 PRHDT and CDR2 FYEKMQ (reference sequence).

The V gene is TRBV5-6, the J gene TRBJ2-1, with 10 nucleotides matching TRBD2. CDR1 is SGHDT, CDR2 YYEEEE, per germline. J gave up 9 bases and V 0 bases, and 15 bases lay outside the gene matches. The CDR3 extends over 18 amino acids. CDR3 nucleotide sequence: TGTGCCAGCAGCTTGGTGGATAGAGCGGGAGGGCCCTTCGGTGAGCAGTTCTTC. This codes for CASSLVDRAGGPFGEQFF.

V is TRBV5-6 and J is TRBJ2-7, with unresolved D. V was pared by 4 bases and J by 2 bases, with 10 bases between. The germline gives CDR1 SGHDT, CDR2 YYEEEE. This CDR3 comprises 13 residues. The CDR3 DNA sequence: TGTGCCAGCAGCCGAAAAATAGCCTACGAGCAGTACTTC. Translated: CASSRKIAYEQYF.

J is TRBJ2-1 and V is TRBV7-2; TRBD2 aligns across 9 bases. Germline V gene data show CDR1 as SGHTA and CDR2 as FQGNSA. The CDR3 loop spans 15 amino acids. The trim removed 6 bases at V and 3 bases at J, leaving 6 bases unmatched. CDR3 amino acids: CASRASGAHYNEQFF. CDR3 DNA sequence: TGTGCCAGCAGAGCTAGCGGGGCCCACTACAATGAGCAGTTCTTC.

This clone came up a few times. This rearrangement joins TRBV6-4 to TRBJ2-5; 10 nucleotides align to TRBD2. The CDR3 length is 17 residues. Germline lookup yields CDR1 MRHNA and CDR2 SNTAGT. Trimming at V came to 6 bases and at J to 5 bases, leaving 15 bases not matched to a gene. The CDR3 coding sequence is TGTGCCAGCAGCACGACAGGAGCTAGCGGGGGCAGGGAGACCCAGTACTTC. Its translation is CASSTTGASGGRETQYF.

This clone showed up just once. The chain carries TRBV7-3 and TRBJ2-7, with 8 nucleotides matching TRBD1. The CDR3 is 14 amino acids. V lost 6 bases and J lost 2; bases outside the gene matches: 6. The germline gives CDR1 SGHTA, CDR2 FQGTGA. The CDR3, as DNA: TGTGCCAGCAGTACCGGGACAGGCCCCTACGAGCAGTACTTC. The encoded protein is CASSTGTGPYEQYF.

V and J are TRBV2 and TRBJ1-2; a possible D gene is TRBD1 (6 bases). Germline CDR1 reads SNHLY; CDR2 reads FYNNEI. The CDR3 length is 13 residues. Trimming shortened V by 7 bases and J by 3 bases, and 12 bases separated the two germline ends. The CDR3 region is CASNPQGDYGYTF. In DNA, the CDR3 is TGTGCCAGCAACCCACAGGGTGACTATGGCTACACCTTC.

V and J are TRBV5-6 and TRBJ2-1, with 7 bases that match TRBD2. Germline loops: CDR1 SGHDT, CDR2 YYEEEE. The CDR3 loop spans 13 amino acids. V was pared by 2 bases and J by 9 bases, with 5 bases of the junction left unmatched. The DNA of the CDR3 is TGTGCCAGCAGCTTCCCCCCGGGGGGTGAGCAGTTCTTC. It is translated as CASSFPPGGEQFF. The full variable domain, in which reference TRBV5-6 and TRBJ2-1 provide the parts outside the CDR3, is DAGVTQSPTHLIKTRGQQVTLRCSPKSGHDTVSWYQQALGQGPQFIFQYYEEEERQRGNFPDRFSGHQFPNYSSELNVNALLLGDSALYLCASSFPPGGEQFFGPGTRLTVL.

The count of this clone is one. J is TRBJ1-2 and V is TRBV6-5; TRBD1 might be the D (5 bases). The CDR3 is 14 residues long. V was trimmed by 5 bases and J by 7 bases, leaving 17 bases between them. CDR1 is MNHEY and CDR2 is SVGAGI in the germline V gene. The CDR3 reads CASSPPQGVPGYTF. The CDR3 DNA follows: TGTGCCAGCAGTCCACCGCAGGGTGTCCCTGGCTACACCTTC.

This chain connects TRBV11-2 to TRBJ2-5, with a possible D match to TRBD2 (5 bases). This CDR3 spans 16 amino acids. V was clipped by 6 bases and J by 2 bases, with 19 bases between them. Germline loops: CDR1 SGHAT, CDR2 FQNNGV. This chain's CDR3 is CASRQARGHLQETQYF. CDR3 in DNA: TGTGCCAGCAGACAAGCGCGAGGGCACTTACAAGAGACCCAGTACTTC.